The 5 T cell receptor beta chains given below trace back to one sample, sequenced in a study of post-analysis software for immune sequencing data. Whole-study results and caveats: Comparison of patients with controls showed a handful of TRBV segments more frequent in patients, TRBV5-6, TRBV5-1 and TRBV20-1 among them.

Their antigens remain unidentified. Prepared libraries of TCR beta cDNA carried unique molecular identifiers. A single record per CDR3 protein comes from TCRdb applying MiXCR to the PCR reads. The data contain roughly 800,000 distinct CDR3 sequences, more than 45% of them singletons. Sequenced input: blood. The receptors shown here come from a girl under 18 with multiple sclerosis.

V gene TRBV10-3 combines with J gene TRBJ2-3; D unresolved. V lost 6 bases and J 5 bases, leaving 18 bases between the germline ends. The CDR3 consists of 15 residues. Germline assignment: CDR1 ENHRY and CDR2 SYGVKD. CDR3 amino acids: CAIRDPRPREDTQYF. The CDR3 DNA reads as TGTGCCATCAGGGACCCCAGGCCTAGGGAAGATACGCAGTATTTT.

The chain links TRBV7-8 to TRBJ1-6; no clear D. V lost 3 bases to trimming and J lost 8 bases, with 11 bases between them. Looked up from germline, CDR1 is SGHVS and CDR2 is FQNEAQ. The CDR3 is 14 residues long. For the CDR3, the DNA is TGTGCCAGCAGCTTTTCGGGGAACTATTCACCCCTCCACTTT. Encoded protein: CASSFSGNYSPLHF.

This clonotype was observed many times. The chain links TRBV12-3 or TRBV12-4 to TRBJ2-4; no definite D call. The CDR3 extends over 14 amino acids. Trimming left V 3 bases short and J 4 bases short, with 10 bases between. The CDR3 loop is CASSFPRVKNIQYF. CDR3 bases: TGTGCCAGCAGTTTCCCTAGAGTAAAAAACATTCAGTACTTC.

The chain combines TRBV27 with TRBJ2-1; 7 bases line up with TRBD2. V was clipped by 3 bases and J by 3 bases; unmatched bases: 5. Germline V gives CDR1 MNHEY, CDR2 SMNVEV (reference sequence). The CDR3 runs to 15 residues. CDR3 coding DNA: TGTGCCAGCAGTTTCTACCGGGGGGACTACAATGAGCAGTTCTTC. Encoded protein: CASSFYRGDYNEQFF.

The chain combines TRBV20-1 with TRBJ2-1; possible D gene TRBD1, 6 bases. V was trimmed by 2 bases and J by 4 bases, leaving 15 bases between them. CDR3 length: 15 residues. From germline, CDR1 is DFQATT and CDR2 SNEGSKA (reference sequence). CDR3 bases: TGCAGTGCTAGACGAGGACAGCCGGGTTACAATGAGCAGTTCTTC. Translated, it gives CSARRGQPGYNEQFF.